This record looks at one T cell receptor beta chain sequence and its context. This clonotype was recorded at least ten times. Its cognate antigen has yet to be identified. Base qualities are not recorded, but no much larger clone differs from it by a single base. The sample originates from a study of T cells in Graves' hyperthyroidism and ophthalmopathy (dated 2019 in TCRdb). Study-wide context: Peripheral blood samples were taken at the time of initial diagnosis, prior to any treatment. TCR V-J signatures able to tell the groups apart were searched for in a discovery cohort of 100 or so patients, of whom approximately 40 had Graves' ophthalmopathy and around 56 had stable Graves' hyperthyroidism. Prospective prediction of ophthalmopathy was tested in an independent validation cohort consisting of some 18 hyperthyroidism patients and 17 patients who later progressed to ophthalmopathy. The 90 or so discovery patients were randomly split 7:3 into training and test sets. Thyroid tissue and blood T-cell repertoires from more than 5 Graves' hyperthyroidism patients were also compared in the study. Following sampling, methimazole starting at 30 mg daily was given to hyperthyroidism patients, and high-dose intravenous methylprednisolone was given to ophthalmopathy patients. The paper reports TCR Vbeta CDR3 sequencing of roughly 140 peripheral blood samples: 40 to 45 ophthalmopathy, about 75 hyperthyroidism and roughly 17 progressor patients. Study-wide conclusions, independent of this receptor: A model built on a 13 V-J signature distinguished ophthalmopathy from stable hyperthyroidism, reaching about 88% sensitivity and approximately 81% specificity in cross-validation and 80%/75% in testing. In validation, the model predicted progression to ophthalmopathy a median of about 5.9 months before onset, with roughly 71% sensitivity and 72.22% specificity. Most expanded thyroid clonotypes (frequency above 0.001) were also detected in blood, a finding suggesting that blood repertoires may reflect thyroid immune responses. No statistical method was used to fix the sample size in advance, and group allocation was not hidden from the investigators.

Moderately to severely active disease, a Clinical Activity Score of at least 3, a NOSPECS grade of at least 4, and a duration under 3 months were present in ophthalmopathy patients. Any patient with an uncontrolled infection, another autoimmune disease, pregnancy or lactation was excluded. Diagnoses relied on clinical symptoms, serum thyroxine and TRAb, thyroid ultrasound and orbital computed tomography. Ficoll-Paque density gradient centrifugation was used to isolate PBMCs from 10 ml of fresh peripheral blood. Total RNA was extracted using Trizol reagent, and RNA quality was assessed on an Agilent 2100 Bioanalyzer. CDR1 LGHNA and CDR2 YSLEER are derived from the germline V gene. V is pared back by 7 bases and J by 0 bases, with 10 bases lying between the germline termini. The CDR3 goes from the cysteine to the phenylalanine over 15 residues. CDR3 DNA is the only sequence kept; it has 45 bases, read in frame from the first base.

TCR beta CDR3 regions were amplified from RNA transcripts. For the first round of RT-PCR on the TCR CDR3, the HTBI primer set was used together with the Qiagen OneStep RT-PCR kit. Libraries were constructed in a second round of multiplex PCR, after which size selection and purification were performed. The libraries were sequenced on an Illumina HiSeq2000 using paired-end 100 bp reads. The study's own analysis went as follows. Raw data were processed with SOAPnuke, discarding reads with adapters, uncalled bases, mean Phred below 15, or no exact constant-primer or identifier match. COPE v1.2.5 was used to merge high-quality paired reads, and clonotypes were defined as unique nucleotide sequences. MiTCR v1.1 was used to align the clonotypes against IMGT TRBV, TRBD and TRBJ reference segments. Only V-J combinations with frequency above 0.0001, covering about 99% of repertoires, were analysed. A TCS score was defined as the ratio between F50 (clonal expansion) and ExV (chaos), using BLOSUM62-based TCRdist between CDR3 peptides within each V-J. Welch's t-statistics and random forest reduced 514 V-J features to roughly 13, which were used in a naive Bayes classifier (R e1071). TCRdb reran the public reads through fastp at Q25 and MiXCR, keeping productive beta chains. A single entry per CDR3 protein holds the most common genes and DNA from its merged rows. Clone size and V and J calls follow TCRdb, not the original study. The sample table lists around 600,000 distinct CDR3 sequences, over 12% of them with a count of one. Of the sample, less than 9% is held by the ten largest clones.

The V and J segments used are TRBV4-3 and TRBJ1-6, with no confidently assigned D gene. Sequencing was carried out using blood. This TCR was sampled from a woman between 18 and 30 years old with Graves' ophthalmopathy. The sequence in DNA is TGCGCCAGCAACCCGACAAGCTCCTATAATTCACCCCTCCACTTT. Its translation is CASNPTSSYNSPLHF.